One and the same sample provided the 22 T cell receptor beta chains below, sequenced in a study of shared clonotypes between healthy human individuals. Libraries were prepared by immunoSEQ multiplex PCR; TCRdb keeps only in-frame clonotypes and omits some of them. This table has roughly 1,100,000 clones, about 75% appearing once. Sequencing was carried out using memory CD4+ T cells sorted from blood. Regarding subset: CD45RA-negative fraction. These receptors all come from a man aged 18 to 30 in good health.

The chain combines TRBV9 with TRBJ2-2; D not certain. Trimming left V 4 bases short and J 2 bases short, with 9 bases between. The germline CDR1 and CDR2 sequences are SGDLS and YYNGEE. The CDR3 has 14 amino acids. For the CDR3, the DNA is TGTGCCAGCAGCCGCCAGACAAACACCGGGGAGCTGTTTTTT. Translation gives CASSRQTNTGELFF.

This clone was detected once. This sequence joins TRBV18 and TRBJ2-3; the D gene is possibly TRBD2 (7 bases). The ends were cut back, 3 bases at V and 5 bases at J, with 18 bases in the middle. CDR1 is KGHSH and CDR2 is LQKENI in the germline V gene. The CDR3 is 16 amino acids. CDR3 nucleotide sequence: TGTGCCAGCTCACCCCTAGGGGGGGGCGAGAGAGATACGCAGTATTTT. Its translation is CASSPLGGGERDTQYF. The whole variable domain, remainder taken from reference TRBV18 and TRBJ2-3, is NAGVMQNPRHLVRRRGQEARLRCSPMKGHSHVYWYRQLPEEGLKFMVYLQKENIIDESGMPKERFSAEFPKEGPSILRIQQVVRGDSAAYFCASSPLGGGERDTQYFGPGTRLTVL.

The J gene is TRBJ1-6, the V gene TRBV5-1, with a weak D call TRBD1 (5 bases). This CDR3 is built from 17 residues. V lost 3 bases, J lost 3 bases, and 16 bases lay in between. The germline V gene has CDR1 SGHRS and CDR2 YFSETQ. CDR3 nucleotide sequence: TGCGCCAGCAGCTCCACCGGGACCCCGAGCTATAATTCACCCCTCCACTTT. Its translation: CASSSTGTPSYNSPLHF.

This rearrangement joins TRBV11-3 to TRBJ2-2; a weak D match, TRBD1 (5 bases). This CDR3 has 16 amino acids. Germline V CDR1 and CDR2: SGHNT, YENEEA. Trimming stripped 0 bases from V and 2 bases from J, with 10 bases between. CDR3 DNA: TGTGCCAGCAGCTTAGAGGGCAGGGCCAACACCGGGGAGCTGTTTTTT. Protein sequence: CASSLEGRANTGELFF.

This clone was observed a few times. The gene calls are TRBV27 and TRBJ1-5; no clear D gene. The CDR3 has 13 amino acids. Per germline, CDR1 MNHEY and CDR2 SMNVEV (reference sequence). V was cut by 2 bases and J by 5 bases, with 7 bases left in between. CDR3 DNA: TGTGCCAGCAGTTTAAGGGAGGATCAGCCCCAGCATTTT. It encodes CASSLREDQPQHF.

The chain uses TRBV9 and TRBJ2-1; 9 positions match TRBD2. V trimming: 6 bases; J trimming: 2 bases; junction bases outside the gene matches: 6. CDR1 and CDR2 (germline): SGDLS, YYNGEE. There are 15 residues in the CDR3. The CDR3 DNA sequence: TGTGCCAGCAATCCTAGCGGGAACACCTACAATGAGCAGTTCTTC. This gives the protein CASNPSGNTYNEQFF.

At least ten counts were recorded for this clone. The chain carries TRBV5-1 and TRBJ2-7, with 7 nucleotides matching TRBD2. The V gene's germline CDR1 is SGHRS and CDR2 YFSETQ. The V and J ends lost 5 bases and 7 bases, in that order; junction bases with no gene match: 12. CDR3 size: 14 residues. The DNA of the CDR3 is TGCGCCAGCAGTCCCGGGACGGGGGGTCTGGAGCAGTACTTC. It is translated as CASSPGTGGLEQYF.

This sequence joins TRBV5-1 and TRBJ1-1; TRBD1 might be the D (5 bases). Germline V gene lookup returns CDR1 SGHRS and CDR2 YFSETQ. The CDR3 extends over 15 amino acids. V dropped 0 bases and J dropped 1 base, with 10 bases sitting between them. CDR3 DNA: TGCGCCAGCAGCTTGGGCGGGACGGAGAACACTGAAGCTTTCTTT. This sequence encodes CASSLGGTENTEAFF.

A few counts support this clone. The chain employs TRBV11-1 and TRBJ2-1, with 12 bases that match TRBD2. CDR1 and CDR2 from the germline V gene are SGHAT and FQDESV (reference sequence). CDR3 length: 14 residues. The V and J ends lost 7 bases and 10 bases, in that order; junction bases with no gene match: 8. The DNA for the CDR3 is TGTGCCAGCACCCGACTAGCGGGGGCCCAGGAGCAGTTCTTC. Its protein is CASTRLAGAQEQFF.

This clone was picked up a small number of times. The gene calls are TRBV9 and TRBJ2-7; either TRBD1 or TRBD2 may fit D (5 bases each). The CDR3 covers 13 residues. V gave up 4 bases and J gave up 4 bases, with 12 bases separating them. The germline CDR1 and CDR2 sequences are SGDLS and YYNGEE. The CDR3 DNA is TGTGCCAGCAGCCCCTGGTGGGGGTACGAGCAGTACTTC. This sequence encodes CASSPWWGYEQYF.

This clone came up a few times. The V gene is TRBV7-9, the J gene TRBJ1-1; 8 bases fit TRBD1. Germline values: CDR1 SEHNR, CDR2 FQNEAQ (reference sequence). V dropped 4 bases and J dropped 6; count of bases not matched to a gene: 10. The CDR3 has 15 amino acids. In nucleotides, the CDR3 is TGTGCCAGCAGCTCGAACCTCCTACAGGGGGCTGAAGCTTTCTTT. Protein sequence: CASSSNLLQGAEAFF.

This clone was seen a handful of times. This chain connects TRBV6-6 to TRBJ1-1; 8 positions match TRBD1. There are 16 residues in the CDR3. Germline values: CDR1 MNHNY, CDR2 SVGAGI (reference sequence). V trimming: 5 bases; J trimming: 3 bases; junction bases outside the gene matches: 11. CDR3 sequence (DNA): TGTGCCAGCAGTCGTGGACAGGGTATTTACGACACTGAAGCTTTCTTT. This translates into CASSRGQGIYDTEAFF.

The chain's CDR3 is CASSFLAGGPGETQYF. The CDR3 DNA reads TGTGCCAGCAGCTTCCTAGCGGGAGGGCCGGGAGAGACCCAGTACTTC. The J gene is TRBJ2-5, the V gene TRBV7-9; 12 bases map to TRBD2. With V trimmed by 3 bases and J by 4 bases, 6 bases remained unmatched. The CDR3 contains 16 residues. Germline loops: CDR1 SEHNR, CDR2 FQNEAQ (reference sequence). Supplemented by reference TRBV7-9 and TRBJ2-5, the full variable domain reads DTGVSQNPRHKITKRGQNVTFRCDPISEHNRLYWYRQTLGQGPEFLTYFQNEAQLEKSRLLSDRFSAERPKGSFSTLEIQRTEQGDSAMYLCASSFLAGGPGETQYFGPGTRLLVL.

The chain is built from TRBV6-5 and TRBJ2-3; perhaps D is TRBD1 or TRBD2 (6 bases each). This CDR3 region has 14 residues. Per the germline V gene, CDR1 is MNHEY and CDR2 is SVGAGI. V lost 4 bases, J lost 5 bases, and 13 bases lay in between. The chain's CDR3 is CASSSPGAGDTQYF. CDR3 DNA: TGTGCCAGCAGTTCGCCGGGGGCTGGAGATACGCAGTATTTT.

The CDR3 DNA follows: TGTGCCAGCAGTTGGGACAGGGCCTATGGCTACACCTTC. Amino acid sequence: CASSWDRAYGYTF. This chain uses TRBV27 with TRBJ1-2; TRBD1 agrees at 9 bases. J gave up 4 bases and V 4 bases, and 1 base lay outside the gene matches. The CDR3 contains 13 residues. Germline CDR1 reads MNHEY; CDR2 reads SMNVEV (reference sequence).

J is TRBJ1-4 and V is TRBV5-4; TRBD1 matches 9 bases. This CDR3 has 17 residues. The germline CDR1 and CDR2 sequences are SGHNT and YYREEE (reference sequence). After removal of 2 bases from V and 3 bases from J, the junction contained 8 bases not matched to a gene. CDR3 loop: CASSFGTGRGPNEKLFF. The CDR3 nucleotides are TGTGCCAGCAGCTTCGGGACAGGGAGAGGTCCTAATGAAAAACTGTTTTTT. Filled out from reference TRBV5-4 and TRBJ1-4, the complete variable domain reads ETGVTQSPTHLIKTRGQQVTLRCSSQSGHNTVSWYQQALGQGPQFIFQYYREEENGRGNFPPRFSGLQFPNYSSELNVNALELDDSALYLCASSFGTGRGPNEKLFFGSGTQLSVL.

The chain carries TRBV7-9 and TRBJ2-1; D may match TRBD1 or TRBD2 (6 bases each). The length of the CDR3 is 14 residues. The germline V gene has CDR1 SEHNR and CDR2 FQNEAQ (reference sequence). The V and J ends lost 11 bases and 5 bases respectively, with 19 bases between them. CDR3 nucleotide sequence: TGTGCCGTTGGGGGGCGCGGGACCGACAATGAGCAGTTCTTC. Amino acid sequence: CAVGGRGTDNEQFF.

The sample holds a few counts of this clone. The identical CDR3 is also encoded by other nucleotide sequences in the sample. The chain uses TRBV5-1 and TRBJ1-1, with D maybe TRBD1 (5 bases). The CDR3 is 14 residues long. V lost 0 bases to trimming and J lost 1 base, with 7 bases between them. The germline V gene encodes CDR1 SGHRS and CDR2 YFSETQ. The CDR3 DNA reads TGCGCCAGCAGCTTGGGACAGAAGAACACTGAAGCTTTCTTT. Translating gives CASSLGQKNTEAFF.

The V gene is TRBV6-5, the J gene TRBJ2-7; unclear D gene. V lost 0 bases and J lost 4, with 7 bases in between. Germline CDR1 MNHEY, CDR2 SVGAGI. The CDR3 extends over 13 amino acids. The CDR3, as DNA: TGTGCCAGCAGTTACTCGCGCCTTTACGAGCAGTACTTC. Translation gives CASSYSRLYEQYF.

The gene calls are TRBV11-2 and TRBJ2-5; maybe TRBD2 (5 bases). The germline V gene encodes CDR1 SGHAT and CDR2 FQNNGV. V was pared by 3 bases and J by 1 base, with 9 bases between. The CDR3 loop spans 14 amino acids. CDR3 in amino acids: CASSFTAVQETQYF. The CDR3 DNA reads TGTGCCAGCAGCTTTACAGCGGTCCAAGAGACCCAGTACTTC.

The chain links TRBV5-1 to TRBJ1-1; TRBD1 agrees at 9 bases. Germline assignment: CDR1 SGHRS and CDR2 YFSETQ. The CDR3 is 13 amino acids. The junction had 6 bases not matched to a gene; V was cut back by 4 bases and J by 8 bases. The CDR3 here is CASSPQGAGEAFF. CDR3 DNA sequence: TGCGCCAGCAGCCCACAGGGGGCGGGAGAAGCTTTCTTT.

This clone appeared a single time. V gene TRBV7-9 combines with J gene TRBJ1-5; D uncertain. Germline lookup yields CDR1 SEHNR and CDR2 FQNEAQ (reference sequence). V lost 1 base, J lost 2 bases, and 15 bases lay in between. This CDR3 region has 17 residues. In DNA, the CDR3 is TGTGCCAGCAGCTTAGGAGTCCCCTTTTCGGGCAATCAGCCCCAGCATTTT. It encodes CASSLGVPFSGNQPQHF.